The 24 T cell receptor beta chains in this list originate from one sample, sequenced in a study of T cells in Graves' hyperthyroidism and ophthalmopathy. Regions amplified from RNA transcripts were the TCR beta CDR3 regions. HTBI primers were employed in a first-round RT-PCR of the TCR CDR3. In TCRdb, the multiplex PCR reads were re-called with MiXCR into one record per CDR3 protein. Of 530,000 or so distinct CDR3 sequences detected, more than 45% appear once; the ten largest clones hold 7.5% to 8.5%. The sample taken for sequencing was peripheral blood or thyroid tissue (not recorded which). All receptors derive from a woman in her late teens or twenties with Graves' hyperthyroidism.

This clonotype was detected a few times. This chain joins TRBV6-2 or TRBV6-3 and TRBJ2-2; 8 nucleotides align to TRBD1. The CDR3 loop spans 18 amino acids. V was pared by 5 bases and J by 3 bases, with 14 bases of the junction left unmatched. The germline gives CDR1 MNHEY, CDR2 SVGEGT. The CDR3 sequence is CASSDRYRRQGHTGELFF. The CDR3, as DNA: TGTGCCAGCAGTGACAGGTACCGGCGACAGGGGCACACCGGGGAGCTGTTTTTT.

This clonotype was counted many times. V gene TRBV6-2 or TRBV6-3 combines with J gene TRBJ2-5; perhaps TRBD1 as D (6 bases). The CDR3 has 17 residues. The V gene's germline CDR1 is MNHEY and CDR2 SVGEGT. V was cut by 0 bases and J by 3 bases, with 17 bases left in between. The CDR3 reads CASSYSILDSQKETQYF. CDR3 coding DNA: TGTGCCAGCAGTTACTCGATCTTGGACAGCCAGAAAGAGACCCAGTACTTC.

This sequence joins TRBV15 and TRBJ2-7; 8 bases fit TRBD1. This CDR3 spans 15 amino acids. Germline V lookup: CDR1 LNHNV, CDR2 YYDKDF (reference sequence). V shed 8 bases, J shed 0 bases, and the junction held 9 bases outside the gene matches. This chain's CDR3 is CATGGQGPSSYEQYF. CDR3 in DNA: TGTGCCACCGGAGGACAGGGTCCAAGCTCCTACGAGCAGTACTTC.

This chain uses TRBV10-2 with TRBJ2-1, with 9 bases identical to TRBD2. The CDR3 has 15 amino acids. Germline lookup yields CDR1 WSHSY and CDR2 SAAADI. The V and J ends lost 3 bases and 7 bases, in that order; junction bases with no gene match: 7. The CDR3 sequence: CASSDVLAGENEQFF. For the CDR3, the DNA is TGCGCCAGCAGTGACGTGTTAGCGGGAGAGAATGAGCAGTTCTTC.

This clonotype showed up many times. This sequence joins TRBV2 and TRBJ2-5, with 8 bases identical to TRBD1. The CDR3 totals 14 residues. Trimming took 4 bases from V and 2 from J; bases not matched to a gene: 3. Per germline, CDR1 SNHLY and CDR2 FYNNEI. This chain's CDR3 is CASSVDRDQETQYF. The CDR3 DNA is TGTGCCAGCAGTGTGGACAGGGATCAAGAGACCCAGTACTTC.

This clonotype was found many times. The V call is TRBV4-3, the J call TRBJ2-7, with D tentatively TRBD2 (6 bases). The V end lost 0 bases, the J end lost 4 bases, and 19 bases lay between the germline ends. This CDR3 region has 17 residues. Germline V gene data show CDR1 as LGHNA and CDR2 as YSLEER. The CDR3 DNA sequence: TGCGCCAGCAGCCAAGATAGGAGGGAAATAGGGTCATACGAGCAGTACTTC. It is translated as CASSQDRREIGSYEQYF.

This clonotype was observed at least ten times. The V gene is TRBV7-3, the J gene TRBJ1-1, with 7 bases identical to TRBD1. The CDR3 is 13 amino acids. The ends lost 5 bases at V and 5 bases at J; junction bases unmatched: 5. From germline, CDR1 is SGHTA and CDR2 FQGTGA. In DNA form, the CDR3 reads TGTGCCAGCAGCCCACAGGGGATAACTGAAGCTTTCTTT. Its translation: CASSPQGITEAFF.

The rearrangement uses TRBV10-3 and TRBJ2-6; 13 positions agree with TRBD2. This CDR3 is built from 16 residues. V dropped 8 bases and J dropped 1; count of bases not matched to a gene: 2. In germline, CDR1 is ENHRY, CDR2 SYGVKD. Written as DNA, the CDR3 is TGTGCCATCGGACTAGCGGGAGTGTCTGGGGCCAACGTCCTGACTTTC. Translating gives CAIGLAGVSGANVLTF.

The chain is built from TRBV7-3 and TRBJ1-5; 7 nucleotides agree with TRBD1. The germline V gene has CDR1 SGHTA and CDR2 FQGTGA. V lost 2 bases and J lost 6; bases outside the gene matches: 7. This CDR3 is 15 amino acids long. The CDR3 DNA reads TGTGCCAGCAGCTTAGACAGGGAGCCGGCTCAGCCCCAGCATTTT. It specifies CASSLDREPAQPQHF. Complete variable domain (other parts from reference TRBV7-3 and TRBJ1-5): GAGVSQTPSNKVTEKGKYVELRCDPISGHTALYWYRQSLGQGPEFLIYFQGTGAADDSGLPNDRFFAVRPEGSVSTLKIQRTERGDSAVYLCASSLDREPAQPQHFGDGTRLSIL.

Ten or more counts support this clonotype. V usage is TRBV2 and J usage is TRBJ1-1; 9 bases map to TRBD1. The V gene end was trimmed by 3 bases and the J gene end by 11 bases; junction bases not matched to a gene: 1. CDR1 is SNHLY, CDR2 FYNNEI, per germline. CDR3 length: 11 residues. The CDR3 DNA is TGTGCCAGCAGTGAGGACAGGGGTGCTTTCTTT. Encoded protein: CASSEDRGAFF. Variable domain in full (rest from reference TRBV2 and TRBJ1-1): EPEVTQTPSHQVTQMGQEVILRCVPISNHLYFYWYRQILGQKVEFLVSFYNNEISEKSEIFDDQFSVERPDGSNFTLKIRSTKLEDSAMYFCASSEDRGAFFGQGTRLTVV.

The chain recombines TRBV12-5 with TRBJ1-4, with D unclear. Germline V gene data show CDR1 as LGHNT and CDR2 as FRNRAP. The CDR3 spans 14 residues. V gave up 4 bases and J gave up 10 bases, with 16 bases separating them. The CDR3 sequence: CASGSPGGPGKLFF. CDR3 DNA: TGTGCTAGTGGTTCCCCCGGAGGGCCGGGAAAACTGTTTTTT.

This clonotype was seen many times. The V call is TRBV7-9, the J call TRBJ1-1; possibly TRBD1 for D (5 bases). CDR3 length equals 12 residues. The ends were cut back, 2 bases at V and 8 bases at J, with 9 bases in the middle. Germline V gives CDR1 SEHNR, CDR2 FQNEAQ (reference sequence). For the CDR3, the DNA is TGTGCCAGCAGCTTACTAGGGGCCGAAGCTTTCTTT. Protein product: CASSLLGAEAFF.

In this sample, this clonotype turned up many times. The rearrangement links TRBV29-1 to TRBJ1-1, with 7 bases that match TRBD1. The CDR3 has 15 residues. In germline, CDR1 is SQVTM, CDR2 ANQGSEA. Unmatched junction bases numbered 11, after V lost 7 bases and J lost 0 bases. CDR3 sequence reads: CSAEGAVRMNTEAFF. The CDR3 coding sequence is TGCAGCGCCGAGGGGGCCGTTCGCATGAACACTGAAGCTTTCTTT.

Points on this clonotype: This may arise from a read error, as a much more abundant clone is one base away. The conserved phenylalanine or tryptophan normally closing the CDR3 is absent here, so this likely arose from a read error. J is TRBJ2-7 and V is TRBV5-4; 12 positions match TRBD2. CDR1 SGHNT and CDR2 YYREEE come from the germline V gene (reference sequence). This CDR3 is 17 amino acids long. Unmatched junction bases numbered 8, after V lost 1 base and J lost 3 bases. This chain's CDR3 is CASSLPPSSGRVYEQYL. DNA for the CDR3: TGTGCCAGCAGCTTGCCCCCCTCTAGCGGGAGGGTCTACGAGCAGTACCTC.

This clonotype was picked up many times. The rearrangement links TRBV12-3 or TRBV12-4 to TRBJ2-7; the D is unclear. Trimming removed 5 bases from V and 5 bases from J, with 16 bases in between. The CDR3 covers 14 residues. The DNA of the CDR3 is TGTGCCAGCAGTCCTGACTGGGCGACGAACGAGCAGTACTTC. It specifies CASSPDWATNEQYF.

At least ten counts were recorded for this clonotype. The genes are TRBV12-3 or TRBV12-4 and TRBJ1-2; D uncertain. Deletions cut 1 base from V and 8 bases from J, with 17 bases between. There are 15 residues in the CDR3. DNA of the CDR3: TGTGCCAGCAGTTTAGAGCTGGTGGGCTTGGAGGGCTACACCTTC. This sequence encodes CASSLELVGLEGYTF.

About this clonotype: A read error is possible here, since a much larger clone lies one base away. The chain carries TRBV7-9 and TRBJ2-2, with 14 bases that match TRBD2. Trimming cost V 5 bases and J 4 bases; bases outside gene matches: 9. Germline V lookup: CDR1 SEHNR, CDR2 FQNEAQ (reference sequence). This CDR3 spans 18 amino acids. The CDR3 sequence: CASSIGLAGGLRTGELFF. CDR3 in DNA: TGTGCCAGCAGCATAGGACTAGCGGGGGGCCTGCGCACCGGGGAGCTGTTTTTT.

This rearrangement joins TRBV10-3 to TRBJ2-1; D is unresolved. CDR3 length: 14 amino acids. The germline gives CDR1 ENHRY, CDR2 SYGVKD. The V gene lost 10 bases and the J gene lost 1 base, with 14 bases spanning the gap. The CDR3 loop reads CASSPRRSYNEQFF. The CDR3 DNA reads TGTGCCAGCAGCCCCCGGCGATCCTACAATGAGCAGTTCTTC.

A word on this clonotype: The junction departs from the called germline gene at one end, perhaps through a read error. The chain links TRBV29-1 to TRBJ2-1; TRBD2 might be the D (6 bases). The CDR3 covers 16 residues. Per germline, CDR1 SQVTM and CDR2 ANQGSEA. CDR3 sequence reads: CSVMVGGTPPYSEQFF. The CDR3 DNA is TGCAGCGTTATGGTCGGCGGGACGCCACCCTACAGTGAGCAGTTCTTC.

This clonotype was picked up many times. V and J are TRBV19 and TRBJ1-2, with D maybe TRBD1 (5 bases). Germline-derived CDR1 and CDR2 are LNHDA and SQIVND (reference sequence). V lost 8 bases to trimming and J lost 2 bases, with 12 bases between them. The length of the CDR3 is 13 residues. The DNA of the CDR3 is TGTGCCAGTTTTGACAGTCTGAACTATGGCTACACCTTC. Translation: CASFDSLNYGYTF.

This clonotype was seen many times. The V gene is TRBV4-3, the J gene TRBJ2-7, with a weak D call TRBD2 (5 bases). CDR1 and CDR2 (germline): LGHNA, YSLEER. This CDR3 has 15 amino acids. V was clipped by 3 bases and J by 4 bases, with 16 bases between them. The CDR3 loop reads CASSHYSPGIYEQYF. The CDR3 nucleotides are TGCGCCAGCAGCCACTACTCACCCGGGATTTACGAGCAGTACTTC.

This sequence joins TRBV19 and TRBJ2-7; 9 nucleotides agree with TRBD2. Germline V gives CDR1 LNHDA, CDR2 SQIVND (reference sequence). This CDR3 is 13 amino acids long. The CDR3 spells CARPSGTTYEQYF. CDR3 nucleotides: TGTGCTAGACCTAGCGGGACTACCTACGAGCAGTACTTC.

The chain recombines TRBV20-1 with TRBJ2-3; D gene unclear. Looked up from germline, CDR1 is DFQATT and CDR2 is SNEGSKA (reference sequence). V lost 3 bases and J lost 0, with 7 bases in between. The CDR3 is 13 residues long. The CDR3 nucleotides read TGCAGTGCTAGTCTCGCCAGCACAGATACGCAGTATTTT. Translation gives CSASLASTDTQYF.

The chain carries TRBV7-9 and TRBJ1-2; unclear D gene. V was trimmed by 4 bases and J by 7 bases, leaving 16 bases between them. CDR1 is SEHNR, CDR2 FQNEAQ, per germline (reference sequence). The CDR3 spans 14 residues. The CDR3 nucleotides read TGTGCCAGCAGCTATCGACTAGCGGGAGGTGGCTACACCTTC. The encoded protein is CASSYRLAGGGYTF.